These T cell receptor beta chains were read from a single sample in a study of T-cell reconstitution after alpha-beta-depleted transplantation in children. TCRdb redid the calling of the PCR reads with MiXCR, one entry per CDR3 protein. The sample holds about 420,000 distinct CDR3 sequences, around 15% seen once. The sequencing used PBMCs, mostly from graft donor cells, collected 360 days after TCRalphabeta/CD19-depleted stem cell transplant. All receptors derive from a boy in the first two years of life who had a stem cell transplant for Wiskott-Aldrich syndrome, so the T cells may come from the graft donor. Both conserved end residues are part of each CDR3. Each record gives: V gene, clone size, D gene, J gene, CDR3 length, CDR3 protein, CDR3 DNA. D genes are given only for firm matches. Not all rows give a size; the values are once, few, many and, for expanded clones, a class.

v_gene: TRBV5-1
abundance: few
d_gene: NA
j_gene: TRBJ2-1
len: 15
CDR3aa: CASSRDTNTNNEQFF
CDR3nt: TGCGCCAGCAGCAGGGACACGAATACCAACAATGAGCAGTTCTTC

v_gene: TRBV5-1
abundance: NA
d_gene: NA
j_gene: TRBJ2-1
len: 15
CDR3aa: CASRGSAGPGNEQFF
CDR3nt: TGCGCCAGCAGAGGATCAGCGGGTCCAGGGAATGAGCAGTTCTTC

v_gene: TRBV4-1
abundance: NA
d_gene: NA
j_gene: TRBJ2-1
len: 16
CDR3aa: CASSRGLFSSYNEQFF
CDR3nt: TGCGCCAGCAGCCGAGGACTTTTCAGCTCCTACAATGAGCAGTTCTTC

v_gene: TRBV24-1
abundance: few
d_gene: NA
j_gene: TRBJ2-2
len: 19
CDR3aa: CATSDNRDPWGPNTGELFF
CDR3nt: TGTGCCACCAGTGACAATAGGGACCCCTGGGGACCGAACACCGGGGAGCTGTTTTTT

v_gene: TRBV3-1
abundance: NA
d_gene: NA
j_gene: TRBJ2-3
len: 16
CDR3aa: CASSQRVGGRSHTQYF
CDR3nt: TGTGCCAGCAGCCAAAGGGTGGGGGGCCGAAGTCATACGCAGTATTTT

v_gene: TRBV25-1
abundance: few
d_gene: TRBD1
j_gene: TRBJ1-1
len: 14
CDR3aa: CASRRTGPRVEAFF
CDR3nt: TGTGCCAGCAGACGGACAGGCCCCAGGGTTGAAGCTTTCTTT

v_gene: TRBV5-1
abundance: NA
d_gene: TRBD1
j_gene: TRBJ2-5
len: 15
CDR3aa: CASSTGTGVGETQYF
CDR3nt: TGCGCCAGCAGCACCGGGACAGGGGTAGGAGAGACCCAGTACTTC

v_gene: TRBV12-3/TRBV12-4
abundance: few
d_gene: TRBD1
j_gene: TRBJ1-3
len: 17
CDR3aa: CASTLLRTGYSGNTIYF
CDR3nt: TGTGCCAGCACCCTTCTCCGGACAGGCTACTCTGGAAACACCATATATTTT

v_gene: TRBV12-5
abundance: NA
d_gene: NA
j_gene: TRBJ2-1
len: 17
CDR3aa: CASGLVISPPAVSEQFF
CDR3nt: TGTGCTAGTGGTTTGGTAATTAGCCCCCCGGCGGTAAGTGAGCAGTTCTTC

v_gene: TRBV7-9
abundance: NA
d_gene: NA
j_gene: TRBJ2-6
len: 15
CDR3aa: CASSSRARGANVLTF
CDR3nt: TGTGCCAGCAGCTCCAGGGCGCGAGGGGCCAACGTCCTGACTTTC

v_gene: TRBV20-1
abundance: NA
d_gene: TRBD2
j_gene: TRBJ2-1
len: 13
CDR3aa: CSAPGTSFHEQFF
CDR3nt: TGCAGTGCCCCTGGGACTAGTTTCCATGAGCAGTTCTTC

v_gene: TRBV27
abundance: NA
d_gene: NA
j_gene: TRBJ2-3
len: 15
CDR3aa: CASSSRGRGGDTQYF
CDR3nt: TGTGCCAGCAGTTCCCGGGGGAGGGGGGGGGATACGCAGTATTTT

v_gene: TRBV6-6
abundance: NA
d_gene: NA
j_gene: TRBJ2-5
len: 13
CDR3aa: CASSGPGPETQYF
CDR3nt: TGTGCCAGCAGCGGCCCTGGTCCAGAGACCCAGTACTTC

v_gene: TRBV12-3/TRBV12-4
abundance: NA
d_gene: TRBD2
j_gene: TRBJ2-7
len: 15
CDR3aa: CASSVSGGATYEQYF
CDR3nt: TGTGCCAGCAGTGTTAGCGGGGGGGCCACCTACGAGCAGTACTTC

v_gene: TRBV20-1
abundance: few
d_gene: TRBD1
j_gene: TRBJ2-7
len: 13
CDR3aa: CSARFITGDEQYF
CDR3nt: TGCAGTGCTAGGTTCATTACAGGGGACGAGCAGTACTTC